What follows is one T cell receptor (beta chain) and its context. Its antigen is not known. The data derive from a study of T cell repertoires in cytomegalovirus infection. As for the study in general: HLA-C-restricted CMV epitopes, recently identified, and well-studied HLA-B-restricted ones were used by the study. Both CMV infection and a matching HLA type were indicated by public TCR beta signatures. Findings and caveats of the study: The cumulative frequency of public TCR beta families identified carriers of CMV plus the relevant HLA. The ex vivo response was dominated by HLA-C-restricted CMV-specific TCR beta clonotypes.

The CDR3 is 13 residues long. V lost 8 bases to trimming and J lost 6 bases, with 16 bases between them. The germline CDR1 and CDR2 sequences are ENHRY and SYGVKD. TCRdb reanalysed the reads using MiXCR and keeps one entry per CDR3 protein. The sample has approximately 280,000 distinct CDR3 sequences; less than 25% are singletons. The chain links TRBV10-3 to TRBJ1-2; D is perhaps TRBD1 (5 bases). The sequencing here drew on cultured PBMCs, taken from culture after CMV antigen stimulation. The source is a human donor in good health (CMV status not recorded). Some clones in this sample may be carry-over from other donors' samples. As DNA, the CDR3 is TGTGCCATCGGGGACTTGCAGGTGAATGGCTACACCTTC. This translates into CAIGDLQVNGYTF.